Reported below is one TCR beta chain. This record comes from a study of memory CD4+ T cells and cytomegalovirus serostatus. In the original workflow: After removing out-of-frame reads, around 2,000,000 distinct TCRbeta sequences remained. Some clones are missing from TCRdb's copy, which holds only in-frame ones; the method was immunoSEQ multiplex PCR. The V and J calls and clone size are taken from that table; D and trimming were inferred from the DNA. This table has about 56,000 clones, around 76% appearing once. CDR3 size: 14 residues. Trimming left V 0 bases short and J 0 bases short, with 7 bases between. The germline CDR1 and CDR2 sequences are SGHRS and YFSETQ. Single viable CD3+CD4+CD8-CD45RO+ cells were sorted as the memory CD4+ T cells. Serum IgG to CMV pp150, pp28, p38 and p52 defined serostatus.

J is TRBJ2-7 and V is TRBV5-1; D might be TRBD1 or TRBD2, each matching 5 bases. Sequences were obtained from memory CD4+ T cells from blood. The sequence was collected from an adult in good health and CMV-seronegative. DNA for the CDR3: TGCGCCAGCAGCTTGGAGAGGGGCTCCTACGAGCAGTACTTC. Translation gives CASSLERGSYEQYF.